The clone carrying this T cell receptor (beta chain) has a handful of counts. The record originates from a study of T cells of healthy individuals. The germline CDR1 and CDR2 sequences are MDHEN and SYDVKM. Trimming removed 7 bases at V and 0 bases at J, with 18 bases between. This CDR3 is built from 16 residues. One entry per CDR3 protein, called by TCRdb with MiXCR from the 5' RACE reads. Of around 100,000 distinct CDR3 sequences listed, approximately 15% are singletons. J is TRBJ1-1 and V is TRBV28; D is unclear. The TCR sequence derives from a human donor in good health. CDR3 region: CASIQWREGLNTEAFF. In DNA, the CDR3 is TGTGCCAGCATCCAATGGCGAGAGGGTTTGAACACTGAAGCTTTCTTT.